This T cell receptor (beta chain) was recovered during a study of CDR3 diversity in severe acne. MiXCR, run by TCRdb on the PCR reads, gives a single entry per CDR3 protein. The data show roughly 79,000 distinct CDR3 sequences, around 50% seen once. Germline CDR1 reads ENHRY; CDR2 reads SYGVKD. V was clipped by 7 bases and J by 6 bases; unmatched bases: 13. The CDR3 spans 15 residues. The TCR sequence derives from a male donor with severe acne vulgaris. Specimen: blood. The chain links TRBV10-3 to TRBJ2-7, with 9 bases aligning to TRBD2. CDR3 residues: CAITGTVAGGGEQYF. CDR3 DNA: TGTGCCATCACCGGGACAGTCGCGGGAGGGGGCGAGCAGTACTTC.